The entry that follows covers one TCR beta chain sequence. This entry comes from a study of shared clonotypes between healthy human individuals. Method: immunoSEQ multiplex PCR; TCRdb's copy keeps in-frame clones and lacks some. The sample yields roughly 2.6 million clones, 90% to 95% seen once. Germline V gene lookup returns CDR1 SGHDT and CDR2 YYEEEE. The CDR3 is 15 residues long. The V gene lost 4 bases and the J gene lost 2 bases, with 12 bases spanning the gap. This clonotype was obtained from a man younger than 35 in good health. The gene calls are TRBV5-6 and TRBJ2-2; D is possibly TRBD2 (7 bases). Sequencing was done on a sample of naive CD4+ T cells sorted from blood. Regarding subset: CD45RA+ positively selected. The CDR3: CASSLGGVNTGELFF. The CDR3 region has the DNA TGTGCCAGCAGCCTAGGGGGGGTAAACACCGGGGAGCTGTTTTTT.